This T cell receptor beta chain was retrieved from a study of blood T cell repertoires in COVID-19. Libraries were prepared by immunoSEQ multiplex PCR; TCRdb keeps only in-frame clonotypes and omits some of them. Of about 340,000 clones listed, about 90% are singletons. There are 14 residues in the CDR3. The germline V gene encodes CDR1 SEHNR and CDR2 FQNEAQ (reference sequence). Trimming cost V 5 bases and J 6 bases, with 16 bases left between them. Input material: peripheral blood. This TCR derives from a woman aged 18-29 years who had recovered from COVID-19. The rearrangement uses TRBV7-9 and TRBJ1-2; the D gene is possibly TRBD1 (6 bases). CDR3 sequence: CASSLGRGANGYTF. DNA of the CDR3: TGTGCCAGCAGCCTTGGGAGGGGGGCCAATGGCTACACCTTC.